A single sample gave rise to the 31 T cell receptor beta chains below, sequenced in a study of memory CD4+ T cells and cytomegalovirus serostatus. Here immunoSEQ multiplex PCR was the method, and the copy in TCRdb shows in-frame clones only, minus some. The sample lists approximately 53,000 clones; 75% to 85% were seen once. Single viable CD3+CD4+CD8-CD45RO+ cells were sorted as the memory CD4+ T cells. The sequencing sample was made of memory CD4+ T cells from blood. The receptors originated from an adult in good health and CMV-seronegative.

The CDR3 DNA follows: TGCAGCGTTACGGACAGGGCGGATACGCAGTATTTT. It specifies CSVTDRADTQYF. This chain links TRBV29-1 with TRBJ2-3, with 8 bases aligning to TRBD1. This CDR3 has 12 residues. Per the germline V gene, CDR1 is SQVTM and CDR2 is ANQGSEA. V lost 5 bases and J lost 6; bases outside the gene matches: 4.

The gene calls are TRBV30 and TRBJ1-3; 7 positions match TRBD1. This CDR3 has 15 amino acids. Germline CDR1 GTSNPN, CDR2 SVGIG (reference sequence). J gave up 3 bases and V 0 bases, and 5 bases lay outside the gene matches. This CDR3 is CAWSVHRTGGNTIYF. The CDR3 nucleotides are TGTGCCTGGAGTGTACACAGGACAGGTGGAAACACCATATATTTT. The full variable domain, with the rest looked up from reference TRBV30 and TRBJ1-3, is SQTIHQWPATLVQPVGSPLSLECTVEGTSNPNLYWYRQAAGRGLQLLFYSVGIGQISSEVPQNLSASRPQDRQFILSSKKLLLSDSGFYLCAWSVHRTGGNTIYFGEGSWLTVV.

J is TRBJ2-1 and V is TRBV19; 10 nucleotides align to TRBD1. CDR1 is LNHDA and CDR2 is SQIVND in the germline V gene (reference sequence). With V trimmed by 3 bases and J by 0 bases, 2 bases remained unmatched. CDR3 length equals 16 residues. The DNA for the CDR3 is TGTGCCAGTAGTATCGACAGGGGGCTCTCCTACAATGAGCAGTTCTTC. It is translated as CASSIDRGLSYNEQFF.

The V gene is TRBV2, the J gene TRBJ1-5; D is undetermined. The germline CDR1 and CDR2 sequences are SNHLY and FYNNEI. This CDR3 is built from 15 residues. The V gene lost 3 bases and the J gene lost 3 bases, with 12 bases spanning the gap. CDR3 sequence reads: CASSEPGDDNQPQHF. The CDR3 DNA is TGTGCCAGCAGTGAGCCTGGGGATGACAATCAGCCCCAGCATTTT.

This clone has just one count. The rearrangement links TRBV6-6 to TRBJ2-1, with D unclear. CDR3 length equals 16 residues. V gave up 6 bases and J gave up 7 bases, with 22 bases separating them. From germline, CDR1 is MNHNY and CDR2 SVGAGI (reference sequence). CDR3 DNA: TGTGCCAGCAGCGCCGGCCTAGGCCGTGGGGAAAATGAGCAGTTCTTC. Encoded protein: CASSAGLGRGENEQFF.

The chain couples TRBV5-6 to TRBJ2-3; D is unclear. Germline CDR1 SGHDT, CDR2 YYEEEE. V was trimmed by 1 base and J by 5 bases, leaving 14 bases between them. CDR3 length equals 15 residues. CDR3 coding DNA: TGTGCCAGCAGCTTGACTGGGGTCGGCTTAGATACGCAGTATTTT. This encodes CASSLTGVGLDTQYF.

V gene TRBV28 combines with J gene TRBJ2-7; 9 bases align to TRBD1. The J segment lost 7 bases and the V segment lost 3 bases, leaving 10 bases of the junction unmatched. Germline CDR1 reads MDHEN; CDR2 reads SYDVKM. This CDR3 has 15 amino acids. CDR3: CASSFRTGARLEQYF. DNA of the CDR3: TGTGCCAGCAGTTTTCGGACAGGGGCCCGTCTTGAGCAGTACTTC.

The genes are TRBV5-1 and TRBJ2-6; possibly TRBD1 for D (5 bases). CDR1 and CDR2 from the germline V gene are SGHRS and YFSETQ. The CDR3 runs to 17 residues. V shed 4 bases and J shed 1 base, with 15 bases lying between them. In DNA form, the CDR3 reads TGCGCCAGCAGCCGATCCCAAACAGGTTCTGGGGCCAACGTCCTGACTTTC. This sequence encodes CASSRSQTGSGANVLTF.

This chain links TRBV6-5 with TRBJ2-7; D is uncertain. This CDR3 is built from 14 residues. The germline V and J ends were trimmed by 5 bases and 2 bases, with 13 bases remaining between them. Germline V gene lookup returns CDR1 MNHEY and CDR2 SVGAGI. The CDR3 protein is CASSATHNPYEQYF. Written as DNA, the CDR3 is TGTGCCAGCAGTGCAACACACAACCCCTACGAGCAGTACTTC.

The J gene is TRBJ1-4, the V gene TRBV11-2; 9 nucleotides line up with TRBD1. V trimming: 8 bases; J trimming: 6 bases; junction bases outside the gene matches: 10. Germline CDR1 and CDR2: SGHAT and FQNNGV. The CDR3 sequence is 15 residues long. The CDR3 bases are TGTGCCAGCGGGGAACAGGGGGCTTGGGATGAAAAACTGTTTTTT. Translating it yields CASGEQGAWDEKLFF.

This chain uses TRBV7-3 with TRBJ2-1; 11 nucleotides agree with TRBD2. Germline-derived CDR1 and CDR2 are SGHTA and FQGTGA. Trimming removed 4 bases from V and 7 bases from J; junction bases left unmatched: 9. The CDR3 runs 16 residues. CDR3 sequence reads: CASSSLAGGPVNEQFF. The CDR3 DNA reads TGTGCCAGCAGCTCCTTAGCGGGAGGGCCCGTGAATGAGCAGTTCTTC.

V usage is TRBV29-1 and J usage is TRBJ2-1, with D perhaps matching TRBD2 (6 bases). This CDR3 is 14 amino acids long. V was cut by 5 bases and J by 2 bases, with 13 bases left in between. CDR1 and CDR2 from the germline V gene are SQVTM and ANQGSEA. The CDR3 nucleotides read TGCAGCGTTTTTGCGGGAAGGACCTACAATGAGCAGTTCTTC. Translating it yields CSVFAGRTYNEQFF.

The V call is TRBV4-3, the J call TRBJ2-3; possibly TRBD1 for D (6 bases). Germline V gives CDR1 LGHNA, CDR2 YSLEER. The CDR3 spans 18 residues. The V end was cut by 0 bases, the J end by 2 bases, with 18 bases between. The CDR3 coding sequence is TGCGCCAGCAGCCAAGAGGGGGCTTTTAGGCAGCCCACAGATACGCAGTATTTT. Its protein product is CASSQEGAFRQPTDTQYF.

The rearrangement joins TRBV27 to TRBJ2-7, with 10 bases fitting TRBD2. Germline CDR1 is MNHEY and CDR2 is SMNVEV (reference sequence). V gave up 1 base and J gave up 5 bases; unmatched junction bases: 14. The CDR3 length is 18 residues. The CDR3 DNA reads TGTGCCAGCAGTTTATTAAGAAGCGGGAGGGCCCATGTCGACGAGCAGTACTTC. It specifies CASSLLRSGRAHVDEQYF.

This chain uses TRBV18 with TRBJ1-5, with 8 bases that match TRBD1. Germline assignment: CDR1 KGHSH and CDR2 LQKENI. This CDR3 has 14 residues. Trimming removed 3 bases from V and 7 bases from J; junction bases left unmatched: 5. The CDR3, as DNA: TGTGCCAGCTCACCGATACAGGGGGGCCAGCCCCAGCATTTT. Its translation is CASSPIQGGQPQHF.

The DNA for the CDR3 is TGTGCCAGCAGTTCCTCGGGGCGGAGAGGCTACACCTTC. It encodes CASSSSGRRGYTF. This chain joins TRBV6-5 and TRBJ1-2; weak D call: TRBD1 (5 bases). The CDR3 sequence is 13 residues long. Germline V gene sequence: CDR1 MNHEY, CDR2 SVGAGI. V gave up 4 bases and J gave up 8 bases, with 14 bases separating them.

The chain is built from TRBV2 and TRBJ1-1; perhaps TRBD1 as D (6 bases). The V gene's germline CDR1 is SNHLY and CDR2 FYNNEI. The CDR3 has 16 residues. Trimming took off 0 bases at V and 2 bases at J, with 13 bases between the two ends. The CDR3 here is CASSEAGGRGNTEAFF. The DNA of the CDR3 is TGTGCCAGCAGTGAAGCTGGCGGCAGGGGAAACACTGAAGCTTTCTTT.

The chain carries TRBV15 and TRBJ2-7; a possible D gene is TRBD1 (5 bases). The CDR3 covers 13 residues. Germline-derived CDR1 and CDR2 are LNHNV and YYDKDF (reference sequence). Deletions cut 0 bases from V and 6 bases from J, with 9 bases between. Written as DNA, the CDR3 is TGTGCCACCAGCAGAGATTTCCAGGGCGAGCAGTACTTC. Its protein product is CATSRDFQGEQYF. The whole variable domain, remainder taken from reference TRBV15 and TRBJ2-7, is DAMVIQNPRYQVTQFGKPVTLSCSQTLNHNVMYWYQQKSSQAPKLLFHYYDKDFNNEADTPDNFQSRRPNTSFCFLDIRSPGLGDTAMYLCATSRDFQGEQYFGPGTRLTVT.

The rearrangement joins TRBV19 to TRBJ2-5, with a weak D call TRBD2 (5 bases). The CDR3 is 17 amino acids. Germline assignment: CDR1 LNHDA and CDR2 SQIVND (reference sequence). V lost 4 bases and J 3 bases, leaving 21 bases between the germline ends. The CDR3 reads CASSKTASRKGEETQYF. The CDR3 coding sequence is TGTGCCAGTAGTAAAACCGCAAGTAGGAAGGGAGAAGAGACCCAGTACTTC.

The V and J genes are TRBV18 and TRBJ2-7; 8 bases are shared with TRBD1. This CDR3 comprises 15 residues. Germline V CDR1 and CDR2: KGHSH, LQKENI. J lost 7 bases, V lost 2 bases, and 10 bases had no gene match. The CDR3 DNA is TGTGCCAGCTCACCATCAACAGGGGGAACGTGGGAGCAGTACTTC. It codes for CASSPSTGGTWEQYF. Looking up the rest from reference TRBV18 and TRBJ2-7 gives the full variable domain: NAGVMQNPRHLVRRRGQEARLRCSPMKGHSHVYWYRQLPEEGLKFMVYLQKENIIDESGMPKERFSAEFPKEGPSILRIQQVVRGDSAAYFCASSPSTGGTWEQYFGPGTRLTVT.

The V call is TRBV27, the J call TRBJ2-3, with a tentative D call TRBD1 (5 bases). The CDR3 is 14 amino acids. The V gene lost 6 bases and the J gene lost 2 bases, with 12 bases spanning the gap. In germline, CDR1 is MNHEY, CDR2 SMNVEV (reference sequence). CDR3 region: CASSRQSLTDTQYF. DNA for the CDR3: TGTGCCAGCAGCCGACAGAGTCTCACAGATACGCAGTATTTT.

The CDR3 loop is CASSARTNQETQYF. The CDR3, as DNA: TGTGCCAGCAGTGCCCGGACAAATCAAGAGACCCAGTACTTC. The chain employs TRBV25-1 and TRBJ2-5; a possible D gene is TRBD1 (5 bases). From germline, CDR1 is MGHDK and CDR2 SYGVNS. CDR3 size: 14 residues. V lost 4 bases and J lost 2, with 11 bases in between.

This chain joins TRBV7-9 and TRBJ1-1; weak D call: TRBD1 (6 bases). Trimming removed 4 bases at V and 1 base at J, with 10 bases between. Germline V gene sequence: CDR1 SEHNR, CDR2 FQNEAQ (reference sequence). This CDR3 is built from 14 residues. CDR3: CASSYPQGNTEAFF. In DNA, the CDR3 is TGTGCCAGCAGCTACCCACAGGGGAACACTGAAGCTTTCTTT.

This CDR3 reads CASSSRGDLQETQYF. In DNA form, the CDR3 reads TGCGCCAGCAGCTCCCGGGGGGACCTCCAAGAGACCCAGTACTTC. This sequence joins TRBV4-1 and TRBJ2-5; 7 positions match TRBD2. Per the germline V gene, CDR1 is MGHRA and CDR2 is YSYEKL. This CDR3 spans 15 amino acids. Trimming took 5 bases from V and 1 from J; bases not matched to a gene: 7.

The chain employs TRBV5-1 and TRBJ2-1; 7 nucleotides line up with TRBD2. Germline V gene data show CDR1 as SGHRS and CDR2 as YFSETQ. V gave up 4 bases and J gave up 0 bases; unmatched junction bases: 4. CDR3 length equals 15 residues. The DNA for the CDR3 is TGCGCCAGCAGCCCCGGGACTATCTCCTACAATGAGCAGTTCTTC. This gives the protein CASSPGTISYNEQFF.

The chain combines TRBV11-2 with TRBJ2-4; a possible D gene is TRBD1 (5 bases). The CDR3 length is 12 residues. The V gene's germline CDR1 is SGHAT and CDR2 FQNNGV. The germline V and J ends were trimmed by 0 bases and 15 bases, with 12 bases remaining between them. Here the CDR3 DNA reads TGTGCCAGCAGCTTAGATCCCAGGGCTCGGTACTTC. This gives the protein CASSLDPRARYF. Using reference TRBV11-2 and TRBJ2-4 for the parts outside the CDR3, the full variable domain is EAGVAQSPRYKIIEKRQSVAFWCNPISGHATLYWYQQILGQGPKLLIQFQNNGVVDDSQLPKDRFSAERLKGVDSTLKIQPAKLEDSAVYLCASSLDPRARYFGAGTRLSVL.

V and J are TRBV7-2 and TRBJ2-1; D could derive from TRBD1 or TRBD2 (5 bases each). The germline CDR1 and CDR2 sequences are SGHTA and FQGNSA. This CDR3 has 15 amino acids. The germline V and J ends were trimmed by 3 bases and 6 bases, with 15 bases remaining between them. The CDR3 is CASSFPGRSINEQFF. CDR3 in DNA: TGTGCCAGCAGCTTTCCGGGACGGAGTATCAATGAGCAGTTCTTC.

The chain joins TRBV7-8 to TRBJ1-1; D is unclear. The V gene's germline CDR1 is SGHVS and CDR2 FQNEAQ. V was clipped by 3 bases and J by 0 bases, with 11 bases between them. This CDR3 has 15 residues. The CDR3 here is CASSLGLRLNTEAFF. CDR3 coding DNA: TGTGCCAGCAGCTTGGGCCTTCGGTTGAACACTGAAGCTTTCTTT. Looking up the rest from reference TRBV7-8 and TRBJ1-1 gives the full variable domain: GAGVSQSPRYKVAKRGQDVALRCDPISGHVSLFWYQQALGQGPEFLTYFQNEAQLDKSGLPSDRFFAERPEGSVSTLKIQRTQQEDSAVYLCASSLGLRLNTEAFFGQGTRLTVV.

V gene TRBV30 combines with J gene TRBJ2-3; D remains unclear. CDR1 GTSNPN and CDR2 SVGIG come from the germline V gene (reference sequence). Trimming took off 5 bases at V and 6 bases at J, with 21 bases between the two ends. The CDR3 spans 15 residues. CDR3: CAWGFGGVSPDTQYF. CDR3 nucleotide sequence: TGTGCCTGGGGGTTTGGCGGAGTGAGTCCCGATACGCAGTATTTT.

The chain has TRBV18 and TRBJ2-1; TRBD1 agrees at 11 bases. Trimming took 5 bases from V and 2 from J; bases not matched to a gene: 2. CDR1 and CDR2 (germline): KGHSH, LQKENI. The CDR3 is 15 residues long. CDR3 coding DNA: TGTGCCAGCTCATTGGGACAGGGGGCCTACAATGAGCAGTTCTTC. Translating gives CASSLGQGAYNEQFF.

V is TRBV6-1 and J is TRBJ2-2, with 12 positions matching TRBD2. The trim removed 3 bases at V and 1 base at J, leaving 9 bases unmatched. The CDR3 sequence is 19 residues long. The V gene's germline CDR1 is MNHNS and CDR2 SASEGT. CDR3 bases: TGTGCCAGCAGTGATCTCCCTCTACTAGCGGGAGGGAACACCGGGGAGCTGTTTTTT. This sequence encodes CASSDLPLLAGGNTGELFF.